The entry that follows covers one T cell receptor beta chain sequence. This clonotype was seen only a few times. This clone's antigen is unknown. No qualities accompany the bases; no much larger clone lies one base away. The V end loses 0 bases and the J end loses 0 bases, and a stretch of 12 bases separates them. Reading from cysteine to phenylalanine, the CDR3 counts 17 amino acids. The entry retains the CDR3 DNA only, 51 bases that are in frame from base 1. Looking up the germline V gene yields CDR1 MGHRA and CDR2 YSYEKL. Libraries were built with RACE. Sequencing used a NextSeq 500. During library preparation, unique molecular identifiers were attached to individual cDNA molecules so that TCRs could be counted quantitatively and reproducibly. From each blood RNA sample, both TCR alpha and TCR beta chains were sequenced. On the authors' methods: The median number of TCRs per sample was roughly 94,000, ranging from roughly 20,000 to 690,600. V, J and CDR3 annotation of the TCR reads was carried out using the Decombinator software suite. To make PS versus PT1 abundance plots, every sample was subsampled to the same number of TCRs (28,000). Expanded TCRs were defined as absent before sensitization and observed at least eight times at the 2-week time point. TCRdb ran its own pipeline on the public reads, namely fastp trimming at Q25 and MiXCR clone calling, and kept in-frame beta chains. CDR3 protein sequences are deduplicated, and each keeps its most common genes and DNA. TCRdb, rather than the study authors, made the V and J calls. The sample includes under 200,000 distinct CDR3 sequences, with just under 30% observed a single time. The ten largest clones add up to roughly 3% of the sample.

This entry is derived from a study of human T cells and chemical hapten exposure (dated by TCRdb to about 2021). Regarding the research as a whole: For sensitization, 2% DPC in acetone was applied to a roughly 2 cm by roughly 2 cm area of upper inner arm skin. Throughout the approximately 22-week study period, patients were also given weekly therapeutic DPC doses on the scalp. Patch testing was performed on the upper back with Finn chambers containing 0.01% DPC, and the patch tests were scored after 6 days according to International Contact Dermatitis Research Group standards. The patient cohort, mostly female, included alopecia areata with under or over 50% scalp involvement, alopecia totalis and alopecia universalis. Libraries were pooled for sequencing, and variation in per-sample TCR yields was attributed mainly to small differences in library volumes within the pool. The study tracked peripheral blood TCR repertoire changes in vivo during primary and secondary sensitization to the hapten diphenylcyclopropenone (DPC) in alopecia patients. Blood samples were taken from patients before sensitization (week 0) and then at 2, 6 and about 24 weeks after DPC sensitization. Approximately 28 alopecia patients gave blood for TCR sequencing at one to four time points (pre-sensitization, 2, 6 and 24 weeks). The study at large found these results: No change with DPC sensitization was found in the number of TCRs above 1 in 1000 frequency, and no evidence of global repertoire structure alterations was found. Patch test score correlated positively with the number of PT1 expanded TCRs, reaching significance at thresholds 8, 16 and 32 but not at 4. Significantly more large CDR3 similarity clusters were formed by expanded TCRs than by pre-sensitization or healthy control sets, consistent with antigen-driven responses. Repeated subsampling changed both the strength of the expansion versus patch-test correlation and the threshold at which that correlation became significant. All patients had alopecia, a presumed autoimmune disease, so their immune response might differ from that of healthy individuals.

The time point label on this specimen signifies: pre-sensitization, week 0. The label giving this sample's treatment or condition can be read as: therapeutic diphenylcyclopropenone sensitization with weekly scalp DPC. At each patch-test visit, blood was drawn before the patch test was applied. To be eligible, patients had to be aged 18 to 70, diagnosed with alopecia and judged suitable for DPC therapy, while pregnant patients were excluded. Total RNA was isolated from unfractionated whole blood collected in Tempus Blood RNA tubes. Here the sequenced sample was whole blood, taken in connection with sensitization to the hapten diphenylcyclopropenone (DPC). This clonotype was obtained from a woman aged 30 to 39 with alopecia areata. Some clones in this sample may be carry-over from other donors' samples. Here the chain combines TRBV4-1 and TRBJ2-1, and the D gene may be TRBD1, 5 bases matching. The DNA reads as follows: TGCGCCAGCAGCCAAGAAACGGCCAGGGTCTCCTACAATGAGCAGTTCTTC. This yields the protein CASSQETARVSYNEQFF.